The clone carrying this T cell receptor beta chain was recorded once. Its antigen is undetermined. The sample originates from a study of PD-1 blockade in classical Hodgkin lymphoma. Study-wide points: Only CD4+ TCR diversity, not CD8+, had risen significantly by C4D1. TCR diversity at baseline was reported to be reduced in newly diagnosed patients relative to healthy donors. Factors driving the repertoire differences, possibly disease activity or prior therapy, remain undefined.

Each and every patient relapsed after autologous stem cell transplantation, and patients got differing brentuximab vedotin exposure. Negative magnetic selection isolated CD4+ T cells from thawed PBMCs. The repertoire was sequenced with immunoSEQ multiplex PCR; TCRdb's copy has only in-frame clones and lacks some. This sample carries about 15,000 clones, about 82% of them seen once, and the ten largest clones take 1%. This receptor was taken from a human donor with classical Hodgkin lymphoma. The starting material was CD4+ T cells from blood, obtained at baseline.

Here the CDR3 reads CASSPSTGGGPQETQYF. The CDR3 nucleotides read TGCGCCAGCAGCCCCTCTACTGGCGGGGGACCCCAAGAGACCCAGTACTTC. This chain uses TRBV5-1 with TRBJ2-5, with TRBD2 identical over 7 bases. Germline CDR1 and CDR2: SGHRS and YFSETQ. The CDR3 is 17 amino acids. V shed 4 bases, J shed 1 base, and the junction held 13 bases outside the gene matches.